A single sample gave rise to the 12 T cell receptor beta chains below, sequenced in a study of T cell changes during pregnancy in multiple sclerosis. Data came from immunoSEQ multiplex PCR; TCRdb stores just in-frame clones and leaves some out. The profile shows tens of thousands of clones, about nine tenths of them singletons. The source was CD4+ T cells from peripheral blood mononuclear cells, collected in the second trimester of pregnancy. These receptor sequences come from a female donor with multiple sclerosis, enrolled in a pregnancy study.

The chain joins TRBV7-3 to TRBJ2-1, with 9 bases lining up with TRBD1. CDR1 and CDR2 from the germline V gene are SGHTA and FQGTGA. This CDR3 has 15 amino acids. The V gene end was trimmed by 4 bases and the J gene end by 2 bases; junction bases not matched to a gene: 3. For the CDR3, the DNA is TGTGCCAGCAGCTCACAGGGGGCGGCCTACAATGAGCAGTTCTTC. It encodes CASSSQGAAYNEQFF. Full variable domain (missing parts from reference TRBV7-3 and TRBJ2-1): GAGVSQTPSNKVTEKGKYVELRCDPISGHTALYWYRQSLGQGPEFLIYFQGTGAADDSGLPNDRFFAVRPEGSVSTLKIQRTERGDSAVYLCASSSQGAAYNEQFFGPGTRLTVL.

The CDR3 bases are TGCGCCAGCAGCCAAGTCCCCAGGTCCGCGCAGTATTTT. Translation: CASSQVPRSAQYF. The genes are TRBV4-3 and TRBJ2-3, with D unclear. V lost 1 base, J lost 10 bases, and 12 bases lay in between. CDR1 LGHNA and CDR2 YSLEER come from the germline V gene. The CDR3 loop spans 13 amino acids.

Worth noting for this clone: Different DNA sequences within this sample yield the same CDR3. This chain connects TRBV5-1 to TRBJ1-1; D might be TRBD1 (5 bases). V was cut by 0 bases and J by 1 base, with 10 bases left in between. The CDR3 consists of 15 residues. From germline, CDR1 is SGHRS and CDR2 YFSETQ. The CDR3 coding sequence is TGCGCCAGCAGCTTGGGCGGGGGGGGGAACACTGAAGCTTTCTTT. Protein: CASSLGGGGNTEAFF.

The gene calls are TRBV7-3 and TRBJ2-3; 10 bases match TRBD2. This CDR3 comprises 18 residues. The germline gives CDR1 SGHTA, CDR2 FQGTGA. V lost 5 bases and J lost 2; bases outside the gene matches: 13. The CDR3 here is CASSKLAGPSIPTDTQYF. Written as DNA, the CDR3 is TGTGCCAGCAGCAAACTAGCGGGACCTAGCATTCCCACAGATACGCAGTATTTT. Variable domain in full (rest from reference TRBV7-3 and TRBJ2-3): GAGVSQTPSNKVTEKGKYVELRCDPISGHTALYWYRQSLGQGPEFLIYFQGTGAADDSGLPNDRFFAVRPEGSVSTLKIQRTERGDSAVYLCASSKLAGPSIPTDTQYFGPGTRLTVL.

The genes are TRBV30 and TRBJ1-6; 8 nucleotides line up with TRBD1. Trimming removed 5 bases from V and 8 bases from J; junction bases left unmatched: 11. This CDR3 comprises 15 residues. Germline assignment: CDR1 GTSNPN and CDR2 SVGIG (reference sequence). The CDR3 is CAWLTGGTSYSPLHF. In nucleotides, the CDR3 is TGTGCCTGGCTTACAGGGGGTACCTCTTATTCACCCCTCCACTTT.

The chain has TRBV5-6 and TRBJ2-3; 9 nucleotides match TRBD2. The V gene's germline CDR1 is SGHDT and CDR2 YYEEEE. The CDR3 is made up of 15 amino acids. With V trimmed by 4 bases and J by 0 bases, 3 bases remained unmatched. As DNA, the CDR3 is TGTGCCAGCAGCACGCTAGCGGGAAGCACAGATACGCAGTATTTT. It yields the protein CASSTLAGSTDTQYF.

J is TRBJ2-3 and V is TRBV2; TRBD2 aligns across 9 bases. The length of the CDR3 is 15 residues. Per germline, CDR1 SNHLY and CDR2 FYNNEI. Trimming at V came to 8 bases and at J to 4 bases, leaving 10 bases not matched to a gene. The CDR3: CASRRPGLASDTQYF. The CDR3 coding sequence is TGTGCCAGCCGGAGGCCGGGACTAGCATCAGATACGCAGTATTTT.

This chain uses TRBV21-1 with TRBJ1-1; the table's D call of TRBD1 was not tested on the DNA. TRBV21-1 is designated a pseudogene. This CDR3 has 13 amino acids. CDR3 in DNA: TGTTCCTCAGCGCCCCAGGGCGGCACTGAAGCTTTCTTT. It encodes CSSAPQGGTEAFF.

This clone was seen more than once but under ten times. The CDR3 sequence is CASSLGQRNQPQHF. CDR3 nucleotide sequence: TGTGCCAGCAGCTTGGGACAGCGCAATCAGCCCCAGCATTTT. V gene TRBV7-9 combines with J gene TRBJ1-5, with 7 bases matching TRBD1. This CDR3 has 14 residues. Germline V gene data show CDR1 as SEHNR and CDR2 as FQNEAQ (reference sequence). J gave up 2 bases and V 3 bases, and 1 base lay outside the gene matches.

The gene calls are TRBV4-1 and TRBJ1-4, with D perhaps TRBD1 (5 bases). There are 16 residues in the CDR3. Germline loops: CDR1 MGHRA, CDR2 YSYEKL. The V and J ends lost 0 bases and 8 bases respectively, with 16 bases between them. The CDR3: CASSQDSSQGWEKLFF. The CDR3, as DNA: TGCGCCAGCAGCCAAGATTCGTCCCAGGGTTGGGAAAAACTGTTTTTT.

J is TRBJ1-1 and V is TRBV7-3; unclear D gene. Looked up from germline, CDR1 is SGHTA and CDR2 is FQGTGA. The CDR3 sequence is 13 residues long. V was pared by 1 base and J by 7 bases, with 10 bases between. The CDR3 DNA follows: TGTGCCAGCAGCTTAAACTCTAGGAGTGAAGCTTTCTTT. Amino acid sequence: CASSLNSRSEAFF.

In its sample, this clone was seen once. V gene TRBV30 combines with J gene TRBJ2-4, with D maybe TRBD1 (5 bases). Germline V gene sequence: CDR1 GTSNPN, CDR2 SVGIG (reference sequence). The CDR3 sequence is 14 residues long. The V end lost 2 bases, the J end lost 0 bases, and 8 bases lay between the germline ends. The CDR3 protein is CAWSWGRAKNIQYF. The DNA for the CDR3 is TGTGCCTGGAGTTGGGGCAGAGCCAAAAACATTCAGTACTTC.